The 29 T cell receptor beta chains in this list originate from one sample, sequenced in a study of T cells of healthy individuals. TCRdb re-called the 5' RACE reads with MiXCR, one entry per CDR3 protein. The data hold some 100,000 distinct CDR3 sequences, with under 20% observed a single time. These receptors came from a human donor in good health.

In its sample, this clonotype was seen a few times. This chain connects TRBV6-2 or TRBV6-3 to TRBJ2-3; the D is unclear. The CDR3 consists of 14 residues. Trimming removed 0 bases from V and 1 base from J, with 5 bases in between. From germline, CDR1 is MNHEY and CDR2 SVGEGT. The CDR3 loop reads CASSYSGRTDTQYF. In nucleotides, the CDR3 is TGTGCCAGCAGTTACTCTGGCCGCACAGATACGCAGTATTTT.

This chain uses TRBV2 with TRBJ2-1; maybe TRBD1 (5 bases). V shed 1 base and J shed 0 bases, with 7 bases lying between them. In germline, CDR1 is SNHLY, CDR2 FYNNEI. The CDR3 contains 15 residues. CDR3 region: CASSEGQYSYNEQFF. In DNA, the CDR3 is TGTGCCAGCAGTGAAGGACAGTACTCCTACAATGAGCAGTTCTTC.

At least ten counts were recorded for this clonotype. The chain combines TRBV4-1 with TRBJ2-7, with 7 bases lining up with TRBD1. The CDR3 is 13 residues long. The germline CDR1 and CDR2 sequences are MGHRA and YSYEKL. Losses at the gene ends were 9 bases for V and 4 bases for J; bases not matched to a gene: 9. The CDR3 is CARGQLPPYEQYF. The CDR3 DNA is TGCGCCAGGGGACAGCTACCCCCTTACGAGCAGTACTTC.

This clonotype was seen at least ten times. V gene TRBV5-5 combines with J gene TRBJ2-7; 9 nucleotides agree with TRBD1. Germline V CDR1 and CDR2: SGHKS, YYEKEE (reference sequence). This CDR3 comprises 18 residues. The J segment lost 0 bases and the V segment lost 0 bases, leaving 10 bases of the junction unmatched. CDR3: CASSLAGQGNHYSYEQYF. The CDR3 nucleotides are TGTGCCAGCAGCTTGGCTGGACAGGGGAACCATTACTCCTACGAGCAGTACTTC.

Turning to this clonotype: A much larger clone lies a single base off, so this may be a read error. The chain links TRBV20-1 to TRBJ1-1, with 9 bases fitting TRBD1. The germline V gene encodes CDR1 DFQATT and CDR2 SNEGSKA (reference sequence). Losses at the gene ends were 1 base for V and 3 bases for J; bases not matched to a gene: 0. The CDR3 is 13 amino acids. CDR3 protein: CSARGDRDTEAFF. The CDR3 DNA sequence: TGCAGTGCTAGAGGGGACAGGGACACTGAAGCTTTCTTT.

This clonotype was counted many times. The chain combines TRBV7-8 with TRBJ2-3, with D perhaps matching TRBD2 (6 bases). This CDR3 contains 17 residues. Trimming shortened V by 4 bases and J by 1 base, and 18 bases separated the two germline ends. CDR1 SGHVS and CDR2 FQNEAQ come from the germline V gene. CDR3 in amino acids: CASSSRTRGWGTDTQYF. Here the CDR3 DNA reads TGTGCCAGCAGCTCACGCACGCGGGGATGGGGCACAGATACGCAGTATTTT. The complete variable domain, with remaining parts taken from reference TRBV7-8 and TRBJ2-3, reads GAGVSQSPRYKVAKRGQDVALRCDPISGHVSLFWYQQALGQGPEFLTYFQNEAQLDKSGLPSDRFFAERPEGSVSTLKIQRTQQEDSAVYLCASSSRTRGWGTDTQYFGPGTRLTVL.

The rearrangement uses TRBV29-1 and TRBJ2-1; the D is unclear. V shed 0 bases and J shed 0 bases, with 12 bases lying between them. Germline assignment: CDR1 SQVTM and CDR2 ANQGSEA. This CDR3 comprises 16 residues. For the CDR3, the DNA is TGCAGCGTTGAAGATCCAAGACCGACCTCCTACAATGAGCAGTTCTTC. Residues: CSVEDPRPTSYNEQFF.

The table lists this clonotype with many counts. The chain carries TRBV11-2 and TRBJ2-3, with a possible D match to TRBD1 (6 bases). V lost 5 bases and J 6 bases, leaving 15 bases between the germline ends. The germline V gene has CDR1 SGHAT and CDR2 FQNNGV. The CDR3 has 14 amino acids. The DNA for the CDR3 is TGTGCCAGCAGCCAGCTCTGGCAGGGGGATACGCAGTATTTT. It encodes CASSQLWQGDTQYF.

This clonotype was seen only a few times. The V and J genes are TRBV27 and TRBJ2-1; the match to TRBD2 covers 12 bases. V dropped 4 bases and J dropped 8; count of bases not matched to a gene: 12. The CDR3 is 17 amino acids. Looked up from germline, CDR1 is MNHEY and CDR2 is SMNVEV (reference sequence). CDR3 protein: CASSWASGRANHDEQFF. In nucleotides, the CDR3 is TGTGCCAGCAGTTGGGCTAGCGGGAGGGCCAATCACGATGAGCAGTTCTTC.

This sequence joins TRBV28 and TRBJ1-2, with D hard to call. V was pared by 7 bases and J by 5 bases, with 5 bases between. CDR1 MDHEN and CDR2 SYDVKM come from the germline V gene. CDR3 length equals 10 residues. The CDR3 here is CASMKYGYTF. CDR3 in DNA: TGTGCCAGCATGAAGTATGGCTACACCTTC.

This clonotype has only a few counts. This chain uses TRBV4-1 with TRBJ2-5, with D perhaps matching TRBD1 (6 bases). V was pared by 0 bases and J by 2 bases, with 19 bases between. Germline loops: CDR1 MGHRA, CDR2 YSYEKL. CDR3 length: 18 residues. CDR3 sequence (DNA): TGCGCCAGCAGCCAAGAGGAACAGGGAATCGGTTGGCAAGAGACCCAGTACTTC. Translation: CASSQEEQGIGWQETQYF.

The V gene is TRBV20-1, the J gene TRBJ1-5; D is unclear. In germline, CDR1 is DFQATT, CDR2 SNEGSKA (reference sequence). CDR3 size: 13 residues. The germline V and J ends were trimmed by 4 bases and 7 bases, with 14 bases remaining between them. This CDR3 reads CSATTLSGQPQHF. In DNA form, the CDR3 reads TGCAGTGCTACGACACTATCCGGCCAGCCCCAGCATTTT.

Only a few counts were recorded for this clonotype. The chain carries TRBV6-6 and TRBJ2-7; the match to TRBD2 covers 7 bases. J was trimmed by 3 bases and V by 0 bases; bases with no gene match: 11. The germline CDR1 and CDR2 sequences are MNHNY and SVGAGI (reference sequence). The CDR3 is 17 residues long. This CDR3 is CASSYSNAGGSYYEQYF. The CDR3 DNA reads as TGTGCCAGCAGTTACTCGAACGCAGGCGGGAGTTACTACGAGCAGTACTTC.

Only a few counts were recorded for this clonotype. The chain has TRBV6-2 or TRBV6-3 and TRBJ2-2; no definite D call. CDR3 size: 12 residues. Germline loops: CDR1 MNHEY, CDR2 SVGEGT. Between the trimmed V and J ends, which lost 5 bases and 6 bases, there was a span of 7 bases. As DNA, the CDR3 is TGTGCCAGCAGTCGCGATGCCGGGGAGCTGTTTTTT. As protein: CASSRDAGELFF.

The chain carries TRBV28 and TRBJ1-4; 9 bases are shared with TRBD1. The junction had 4 bases not matched to a gene; V was cut back by 6 bases and J by 5 bases. The germline gives CDR1 MDHEN, CDR2 SYDVKM. The CDR3 totals 14 residues. For the CDR3, the DNA is TGTGCCAGCAGGGGGACAGGGTCAAATGAAAAACTGTTTTTT. Its translation: CASRGTGSNEKLFF.

V gene TRBV28 combines with J gene TRBJ1-4, with TRBD1 identical over 8 bases. Germline trimming cut 4 bases from V and 7 bases from J; bases unmatched to any gene: 8. CDR1 is MDHEN and CDR2 is SYDVKM in the germline V gene. The CDR3 is 15 residues long. The chain's CDR3 is CASSSRTGRGEKLFF. The DNA of the CDR3 is TGTGCCAGCAGTTCAAGGACAGGGAGGGGTGAAAAACTGTTTTTT.

This chain links TRBV11-2 with TRBJ1-2; 9 nucleotides line up with TRBD1. Germline V gene data show CDR1 as SGHAT and CDR2 as FQNNGV. CDR3 size: 14 residues. The trim removed 5 bases at V and 2 bases at J, leaving 3 bases unmatched. CDR3 residues: CASSAGTGNYGYTF. CDR3 DNA: TGTGCCAGCAGCGCCGGGACAGGGAACTATGGCTACACCTTC.

This clonotype was found a few times. V gene TRBV7-9 combines with J gene TRBJ1-1; D not certain. Germline CDR1 is SEHNR and CDR2 is FQNEAQ (reference sequence). V shed 2 bases and J shed 6 bases, with 4 bases lying between them. CDR3 length: 11 residues. The CDR3 here is CASSLSPEAFF. The CDR3 coding sequence is TGTGCCAGCAGCTTATCCCCTGAAGCTTTCTTT.

The chain links TRBV5-1 to TRBJ1-1; the D gene is possibly TRBD1 (5 bases). The CDR3 contains 12 residues. CDR1 is SGHRS and CDR2 is YFSETQ in the germline V gene. V was cut by 0 bases and J by 11 bases, with 11 bases left in between. CDR3 coding DNA: TGCGCCAGCAGCTTGGACAGGCGGAGGGCTTTCTTT. Residues: CASSLDRRRAFF.

This clonotype has only a few counts. This chain uses TRBV7-6 with TRBJ2-5, with TRBD2 matching 9 bases. With V trimmed by 1 base and J by 2 bases, 2 bases remained unmatched. The CDR3 extends over 15 amino acids. Germline V CDR1 and CDR2: SGHVS, FNYEAQ. The CDR3 loop reads CASSLGLAGQETQYF. CDR3 in DNA: TGTGCCAGCAGCTTAGGGCTAGCGGGGCAAGAGACCCAGTACTTC.

The chain couples TRBV28 to TRBJ2-3; 11 bases align to TRBD2. Germline-derived CDR1 and CDR2 are MDHEN and SYDVKM. V lost 4 bases and J lost 0; bases outside the gene matches: 6. The CDR3 is made up of 17 amino acids. CDR3 amino acids: CASSSLGLAVSTDTQYF. Written as DNA, the CDR3 is TGTGCCAGCAGTTCCTTGGGACTAGCGGTGAGCACAGATACGCAGTATTTT. The full variable domain, rest sourced from reference TRBV28 and TRBJ2-3, is DVKVTQSSRYLVKRTGEKVFLECVQDMDHENMFWYRQDPGLGLRLIYFSYDVKMKEKGDIPEGYSVSREKKERFSLILESASTNQTSMYLCASSSLGLAVSTDTQYFGPGTRLTVL.

This clonotype was observed a few times. The chain is built from TRBV10-2 and TRBJ2-7; 10 bases are a match to TRBD1. The CDR3 consists of 14 residues. CDR1 WSHSY and CDR2 SAAADI come from the germline V gene. Trimming took 7 bases from V and 4 from J; bases not matched to a gene: 7. CDR3 amino acids: CASNRDRGLYEQYF. The CDR3 DNA sequence: TGCGCCAGCAACCGGGACAGGGGACTTTACGAGCAGTACTTC.

This chain links TRBV12-5 with TRBJ2-3; D is possibly TRBD2 (5 bases). V was cut by 0 bases and J by 1 base, with 29 bases left in between. The CDR3 runs to 22 residues. Germline assignment: CDR1 LGHNT and CDR2 FRNRAP. CDR3 protein: CASGLVRFPYRRPTGGTDTQYF. The CDR3 region has the DNA TGTGCTAGTGGTTTGGTACGGTTCCCTTACAGAAGGCCAACCGGGGGCACAGATACGCAGTATTTT.

This clonotype was seen at least ten times. The V call is TRBV6-5, the J call TRBJ1-1; 7 nucleotides agree with TRBD1. From germline, CDR1 is MNHEY and CDR2 SVGAGI. CDR3 length: 14 amino acids. The V and J ends lost 2 bases and 6 bases, in that order; junction bases with no gene match: 6. The CDR3 DNA sequence: TGTGCCAGCAGTTACAGACAGGGTGAGGCTGAAGCTTTCTTT. Encoded protein: CASSYRQGEAEAFF.

This clonotype was seen many times. This chain connects TRBV28 to TRBJ2-1; 7 nucleotides line up with TRBD2. Per the germline V gene, CDR1 is MDHEN and CDR2 is SYDVKM. CDR3 size: 13 residues. J gave up 5 bases and V 5 bases, and 3 bases lay outside the gene matches. CDR3 loop: CASSPLADNEQFF. CDR3 in DNA: TGTGCCAGCAGTCCGCTAGCGGACAATGAGCAGTTCTTC.

This clonotype was seen repeatedly, ten times or more. The chain uses TRBV9 and TRBJ2-7, with 7 bases matching TRBD1. There are 15 residues in the CDR3. The germline V gene has CDR1 SGDLS and CDR2 YYNGEE. Trimming took 2 bases from V and 2 from J; bases not matched to a gene: 7. Here the CDR3 reads CASSVRDSKTYEQYF. CDR3 in DNA: TGTGCCAGCAGCGTCCGGGACAGCAAAACCTACGAGCAGTACTTC.

This clonotype came up many times. The V call is TRBV6-5, the J call TRBJ1-2, with 10 bases lining up with TRBD1. The CDR3 consists of 14 residues. V was pared by 6 bases and J by 4 bases, with 5 bases of the junction left unmatched. Looked up from germline, CDR1 is MNHEY and CDR2 is SVGAGI. As DNA, the CDR3 is TGTGCCAGCAGCACGGGACAGGGGACCTATGGCTACACCTTC. Protein: CASSTGQGTYGYTF.

This clonotype was counted ten times or more. The chain joins TRBV12-3 or TRBV12-4 to TRBJ2-7, with D unresolved. The V gene lost 5 bases and the J gene lost 6 bases, with 8 bases spanning the gap. The CDR3 sequence is 11 residues long. The CDR3 DNA reads as TGTGCCAGCAGTCCTGCACGCGAGCAGTACTTC. It yields the protein CASSPAREQYF.

This clonotype has a handful of counts. The chain carries TRBV2 and TRBJ2-5; D might be TRBD1 (5 bases). This CDR3 has 14 amino acids. Trimming left V 8 bases short and J 2 bases short, with 15 bases between. Per germline, CDR1 SNHLY and CDR2 FYNNEI. This CDR3 reads CASPADSHQETQYF. The CDR3 DNA sequence: TGTGCCAGCCCTGCTGACAGTCATCAAGAGACCCAGTACTTC.